The present entry profiles one T cell receptor (beta chain) with its context. Profiled with immunoSEQ multiplex PCR; TCRdb holds only in-frame clones, not every one. This table has over 120,000 clones, over 90% appearing once. These data are taken from a study of control samples from healthy donors and cancer patients. Trimming pared 2 bases from V and 1 base from J, leaving 11 bases between. CDR1 is SGHTA and CDR2 is FQGNSA in the germline V gene. The CDR3 is made up of 15 amino acids. This clonotype was obtained from a man aged 60 to 69 with colorectal cancer. The rearrangement uses TRBV7-2 and TRBJ1-2; D uncertain. Sequenced material: PBMCs. CDR3 residues: CASSLTATFNYGYTF. The DNA of the CDR3 is TGTGCCAGCAGCTTAACAGCTACGTTTAACTATGGCTACACCTTC.